A selection of T cell receptor beta chains follows, all from one sample in a study of shared clonotypes between healthy human individuals. Sequencing was performed with immunoSEQ multiplex PCR; in TCRdb, only in-frame clones are kept and a portion is missing. Of 850,000 to 1,200,000 clones detected, approximately 70% appear once; the ten largest clones hold approximately 1.5%. The material sequenced was memory CD4+ T cells sorted from blood. These receptor sequences come from a young man in good health. The CDR3 runs from the conserved cysteine through the conserved F or W. Each record gives: V gene, D gene, J gene, clone size, CDR3 DNA, CDR3 protein. The D gene is left open where the match is weak. Part of the rows lack a size; the others show once, few, many or a class for expanded clones.

v_call: TRBV2; d_call: TRBD1; j_call: TRBJ1-2; clone_size: NA; cdr3_nt: TGTGCCAGCAGTGTTAGGGACAGCCCCAGCGGCTACACCTTC; cdr3_aa: CASSVRDSPSGYTF
v_call: TRBV10-1; d_call: NA; j_call: TRBJ1-2; clone_size: NA; cdr3_nt: TGCGCCAGCAGCCCCAGGGGAGGATACGGCTACACCTTC; cdr3_aa: CASSPRGGYGYTF
v_call: TRBV18; d_call: NA; j_call: TRBJ2-7; clone_size: NA; cdr3_nt: TGTGCCAGCTCACTCCAAGGCAACTCCTACGAGCAGTACTTC; cdr3_aa: CASSLQGNSYEQYF
v_call: TRBV5-1; d_call: TRBD2; j_call: TRBJ2-1; clone_size: NA; cdr3_nt: TGCGCCAGCAGCTCAGAAGTTAGCGGGGGGGCAAATGAGCAGTTCTTC; cdr3_aa: CASSSEVSGGANEQFF
v_call: TRBV15; d_call: NA; j_call: TRBJ2-7; clone_size: NA; cdr3_nt: TGTGCCACCAGCAGAGATCTCAGGGACTACGAGCAGTACTTC; cdr3_aa: CATSRDLRDYEQYF
v_call: TRBV5-1; d_call: TRBD1; j_call: TRBJ1-6; clone_size: NA; cdr3_nt: TGCGCCAGCAACCTGGGACAGGGGAATTCACCCCTCCACTTT; cdr3_aa: CASNLGQGNSPLHF
v_call: TRBV6-1; d_call: NA; j_call: TRBJ1-3; clone_size: once; cdr3_nt: TGTGCCAGCAGTCAAGAGGGGTTCTCTGGAAACACCATATATTTT; cdr3_aa: CASSQEGFSGNTIYF
v_call: TRBV28; d_call: NA; j_call: TRBJ2-7; clone_size: NA; cdr3_nt: TGTGCCAGCAGCGGGAGCTACGAGCAGTACTTC; cdr3_aa: CASSGSYEQYF
v_call: TRBV4-2; d_call: TRBD2; j_call: TRBJ2-7; clone_size: NA; cdr3_nt: TGTGCCAGCAGCGCAGGGCCGGGACTAGCGGGGGGGAGCTCCTACGAGCAGTACTTC; cdr3_aa: CASSAGPGLAGGSSYEQYF
v_call: TRBV2; d_call: NA; j_call: TRBJ1-5; clone_size: many; cdr3_nt: TGTGCCAGCCAACAGGGTAGCAATCAGCCCCAGCATTTT; cdr3_aa: CASQQGSNQPQHF
v_call: TRBV9; d_call: TRBD1; j_call: TRBJ1-6; clone_size: NA; cdr3_nt: TGTGCCAGCAGCCCGCAGGGGGCATATTCACCCCTCCACTTT; cdr3_aa: CASSPQGAYSPLHF
v_call: TRBV30; d_call: NA; j_call: TRBJ1-4; clone_size: once; cdr3_nt: TGTGCCTGGAGTTTTGGGACCTCCGAAAAACTGTTTTTT; cdr3_aa: CAWSFGTSEKLFF
v_call: TRBV5-6; d_call: TRBD2; j_call: TRBJ2-7; clone_size: NA; cdr3_nt: TGTGCCAGCAGCTCCAGGGGTGGACTGACTAGCGGGACCTACGAGCAGTACTTC; cdr3_aa: CASSSRGGLTSGTYEQYF
v_call: TRBV5-6; d_call: TRBD1; j_call: TRBJ1-5; clone_size: NA; cdr3_nt: TGTGCCAGCAGCCCTCAGGGGGGGGGCAATCAGCCCCAGCATTTT; cdr3_aa: CASSPQGGGNQPQHF
v_call: TRBV10-2; d_call: NA; j_call: TRBJ1-2; clone_size: NA; cdr3_nt: TGCGCCAGCAGAGATAGAGCTAACTATGGCTACACCTTC; cdr3_aa: CASRDRANYGYTF
v_call: TRBV5-1; d_call: NA; j_call: TRBJ1-4; clone_size: NA; cdr3_nt: TGCGCCAGCAGCGACGGGAGGGAGGGTGAAAAACTGTTTTTT; cdr3_aa: CASSDGREGEKLFF
v_call: TRBV18; d_call: TRBD1; j_call: TRBJ2-5; clone_size: NA; cdr3_nt: TGTGCCAGCTCACCCGATACAGGGGGATATGAGACCCAGTACTTC; cdr3_aa: CASSPDTGGYETQYF
v_call: TRBV10-2; d_call: NA; j_call: TRBJ1-3; clone_size: NA; cdr3_nt: TGCGCCAGCAGCGAGGACAGCTCTGGAAACACCATATATTTT; cdr3_aa: CASSEDSSGNTIYF
v_call: TRBV7-9; d_call: TRBD1; j_call: TRBJ1-2; clone_size: NA; cdr3_nt: TGTGCCAGCAGCTCCTCGACAGGGACTAGCTATGGCTACACCTTC; cdr3_aa: CASSSSTGTSYGYTF
v_call: TRBV7-6; d_call: NA; j_call: TRBJ2-2; clone_size: NA; cdr3_nt: TGTGCCAGCAGCTTCTCGGGCCCTCGTGGGGAGCTGTTTTTT; cdr3_aa: CASSFSGPRGELFF
v_call: TRBV29-1; d_call: NA; j_call: TRBJ2-7; clone_size: NA; cdr3_nt: TGCAGCGTGCGCCCCGGCGGAGGGTCCTACGAGCAGTACTTC; cdr3_aa: CSVRPGGGSYEQYF
v_call: TRBV6-6; d_call: NA; j_call: TRBJ2-7; clone_size: few; cdr3_nt: TGTGCCACCCATCCCGGTAGCTCCTACGAGCAGTACTTC; cdr3_aa: CATHPGSSYEQYF
v_call: TRBV5-1; d_call: TRBD1; j_call: TRBJ1-1; clone_size: NA; cdr3_nt: TGCGCCAGCAGCATCCAGGACAGGGCAATGAACACTGAAGCTTTCTTT; cdr3_aa: CASSIQDRAMNTEAFF
v_call: TRBV11-2; d_call: NA; j_call: TRBJ2-7; clone_size: many; cdr3_nt: TGTGCCAGCAGCTCCCCAGGGGTTAGTAGCTCCTACGAGCAGTACTTC; cdr3_aa: CASSSPGVSSSYEQYF
v_call: TRBV5-5; d_call: NA; j_call: TRBJ2-5; clone_size: few; cdr3_nt: TGTGCCAACACGCTATCCGGGGGCTCGAGGGAGACCCAGTACTTC; cdr3_aa: CANTLSGGSRETQYF
v_call: TRBV11-2; d_call: NA; j_call: TRBJ2-7; clone_size: NA; cdr3_nt: TGTGCCAGCAGCGAACAGGGCCCGAGCTCCTACGAGCAGTACTTC; cdr3_aa: CASSEQGPSSYEQYF
v_call: TRBV19; d_call: TRBD1; j_call: TRBJ1-1; clone_size: NA; cdr3_nt: TGTGCCAGTAGGAAGGGACAGGGAGTTACTGAAGCTTTCTTT; cdr3_aa: CASRKGQGVTEAFF
v_call: TRBV19; d_call: TRBD2; j_call: TRBJ2-4; clone_size: once; cdr3_nt: TGTGCCAGTAGTACCTTTTCGGGGGGACCGGGCATTCAGTACTTC; cdr3_aa: CASSTFSGGPGIQYF
v_call: TRBV15; d_call: TRBD1; j_call: TRBJ1-5; clone_size: NA; cdr3_nt: TGTGCCACCGGACCGAGTCGGGTCGCGGTCCGGGATGGACAGGGTAAAACGAGCAATCAGCCCCAGCATTTT; cdr3_aa: CATGPSRVAVRDGQGKTSNQPQHF
v_call: TRBV2; d_call: NA; j_call: TRBJ1-2; clone_size: NA; cdr3_nt: TGTGCCAGCAGTGAAGGTCCAGGGTATGGCTACACCTTC; cdr3_aa: CASSEGPGYGYTF
v_call: TRBV11-2; d_call: TRBD2; j_call: TRBJ2-5; clone_size: once; cdr3_nt: TGTGCCAGCAGGTTCCCGGGACTAGCGGGTGAGACCCAGTACTTC; cdr3_aa: CASRFPGLAGETQYF
v_call: TRBV19; d_call: NA; j_call: TRBJ1-1; clone_size: many; cdr3_nt: TGTGCCAGTAGTATAGTGGGGCGATCGAACACTGAAGCTTTCTTT; cdr3_aa: CASSIVGRSNTEAFF
v_call: TRBV5-1; d_call: NA; j_call: TRBJ1-1; clone_size: NA; cdr3_nt: TGCGCCAGCAGCTTGGACGGGACCATGAACACTGAAGCTTTCTTT; cdr3_aa: CASSLDGTMNTEAFF
v_call: TRBV27; d_call: NA; j_call: TRBJ2-6; clone_size: NA; cdr3_nt: TGTGCCAGCAGTCACACCCGCACCTCTGGGGCCAACGTCCTGACTTTC; cdr3_aa: CASSHTRTSGANVLTF
v_call: TRBV15; d_call: NA; j_call: TRBJ1-6; clone_size: few; cdr3_nt: TGTGCCACCAGCAGAGACCGAGGAGCTCTGAGTTCACCCCTCCACTTT; cdr3_aa: CATSRDRGALSSPLHF